This T cell receptor (beta chain) is from a study of shared clonotypes between healthy human individuals. Clones were read by immunoSEQ multiplex PCR, and TCRdb kept only the in-frame ones, dropping some. Of about 1.1 million clones detected, 60% to 85% appear once; the ten largest clones hold 0.89%. The sample holds one count of this clone. Other DNA variants within this sample encode the same CDR3. Researchers partitioned CD4+ cells into CD45RA+ naive and CD45RA-negative memory subsets. Trimming shortened V by 4 bases and J by 5 bases, and 11 bases separated the two germline ends. The CDR3 contains 13 residues. Germline-derived CDR1 and CDR2 are MGHDK and SYGVNS.

The chain combines TRBV25-1 with TRBJ1-2, with D perhaps TRBD1 (5 bases). The TCR comes from a man between 18 and 29 years old in good health. Some clones in this sample may be carry-over from other donors' samples. The material sequenced was memory CD4+ T cells from PBMCs. Subset indicated: CD45RA-negative fraction. The CDR3 region has the DNA TGTGCCAGCAGTGTCCCCGGGGCTTATGGCTACACCTTC. This sequence encodes CASSVPGAYGYTF.